Presented here are 27 T cell receptor beta chains from one specimen sequenced in a study of a mutant IDH1 vaccine in newly diagnosed glioma (dated by TCRdb to about 2021). Library creation used the immunoSEQ multiplex PCR assay. The table was pulled from immuneACCESS by TCRdb, which kept in-frame rearrangements only. Such tables lose some clones; where checked, under half of the loss comes from unresolved V genes, and the rest has no known cause. The sample table lists around 92,000 clones, 80% to 90% of them with a count of one. The ten top clones hold under 0.7% of the sample. The time point label, as the study defines it: baseline, week 1 (first vaccination visit). The sample's treatment or condition, from its label and the paper: pre-vaccination baseline after standard-of-care therapy. Material: PBMCs, obtained from a glioma patient treated with radiotherapy, temozolomide or both. The receptors come from a woman in her forties or fifties with glioma.

Remarks on this clone: Other DNA sequences from this sample encode an identical CDR3 as well. The chain carries TRBV30 and TRBJ1-5; D is unresolved. Germline V gene data show CDR1 as GTSNPN and CDR2 as SVGIG (reference sequence). Trimming took 2 bases from V and 6 from J, leaving 11 bases between them. The CDR3 is 13 residues long. In nucleotides, the CDR3 is TGTGCCTGGAGTCGGGAGGGAGGTCAGCCCCAGCATTTT. It specifies CAWSREGGQPQHF. Supplemented by reference TRBV30 and TRBJ1-5, the full variable domain reads SQTIHQWPATLVQPVGSPLSLECTVEGTSNPNLYWYRQAAGRGLQLLFYSVGIGQISSEVPQNLSASRPQDRQFILSSKKLLLSDSGFYLCAWSREGGQPQHFGDGTRLSIL.

The chain is built from TRBV9 and TRBJ2-3; 16 bases align to TRBD2. Per germline, CDR1 SGDLS and CDR2 YYNGEE. Unmatched junction bases numbered 1, after V lost 0 bases and J lost 6 bases. CDR3 length: 16 residues. CDR3 coding DNA: TGTGCCAGCAGCGTAGTGGGACTAGCGGGAGGGGATACGCAGTATTTT. Amino acid sequence: CASSVVGLAGGDTQYF.

This chain links TRBV7-9 with TRBJ2-5; D is possibly TRBD2 (6 bases). With the DNA end fitting TRBJ2-7 better, the J assignment may be wrong. This CDR3 spans 15 amino acids. In germline, CDR1 is SEHNR, CDR2 FQNEAQ (reference sequence). The CDR3 protein is CASSLVGGDSYEQYF. As DNA, the CDR3 is TGTGCCAGCAGCTTAGTGGGGGGTGACTCCTACGAGCAGTACTTC.

The rearrangement links TRBV30 to TRBJ1-4; D unclear. The CDR3 runs 13 residues. The V end was cut by 2 bases, the J end by 5 bases, with 9 bases between. The germline V gene has CDR1 GTSNPN and CDR2 SVGIG (reference sequence). CDR3 nucleotide sequence: TGTGCCTGGAGTACCGAACCGAATGAAAAACTGTTTTTT. Its protein product is CAWSTEPNEKLFF.

The rearrangement uses TRBV10-3 and TRBJ2-4; D might be TRBD1 or TRBD2, each matching 6 bases. This CDR3 has 16 amino acids. V lost 4 bases and J lost 8, with 21 bases in between. The germline V gene encodes CDR1 ENHRY and CDR2 SYGVKD. Written as DNA, the CDR3 is TGTGCCATCAGTGTAGGTAACAGGGAGGAAGGTTACATTCAGTACTTC. Amino acid sequence: CAISVGNREEGYIQYF.

The V gene is TRBV7-3, the J gene TRBJ1-2; 9 bases fit TRBD1. The V gene end was trimmed by 5 bases and the J gene end by 8 bases; junction bases not matched to a gene: 6. The germline V gene has CDR1 SGHTA and CDR2 FQGTGA. The CDR3 spans 13 residues. CDR3 sequence reads: CASSLGQGRGYTF. The CDR3 region has the DNA TGTGCCAGCAGCCTCGGACAGGGGCGAGGCTACACCTTC.

This clone was found once. J is TRBJ2-5 and V is TRBV19; tentatively, D is TRBD1 (6 bases). This CDR3 region has 14 residues. The V end lost 8 bases, the J end lost 0 bases, and 13 bases lay between the germline ends. Germline CDR1 and CDR2: LNHDA and SQIVND (reference sequence). The CDR3: CASGPRDNQETQYF. CDR3 sequence (DNA): TGTGCCAGTGGGCCCCGGGACAACCAAGAGACCCAGTACTTC.

This chain joins TRBV7-2 and TRBJ2-3; 14 bases map to TRBD2. Germline assignment: CDR1 SGHTA and CDR2 FQGNSA. V was pared by 0 bases and J by 4 bases, with 18 bases of the junction left unmatched. CDR3 length: 22 residues. DNA for the CDR3: TGTGCCAGCAGCTTAGCCCTAACTCTGGGACTAGCGGGAGAGCGGGTCGCAGATACGCAGTATTTT. Its protein product is CASSLALTLGLAGERVADTQYF.

The chain employs TRBV6-5 and TRBJ1-2, with a possible D match to TRBD1 (6 bases). Germline-derived CDR1 and CDR2 are MNHEY and SVGAGI. The CDR3 is 14 residues long. Trimming removed 5 bases from V and 4 bases from J, with 14 bases in between. The CDR3 reads CASSRSQGGYGYTF. For the CDR3, the DNA is TGTGCCAGCAGTCGCTCACAGGGAGGCTATGGCTACACCTTC.

The chain uses TRBV25-1 and TRBJ1-6; 9 bases agree with TRBD1. The CDR3 is 13 amino acids. CDR1 and CDR2 (germline): MGHDK, SYGVNS. V shed 7 bases, J shed 11 bases, and the junction held 6 bases outside the gene matches. For the CDR3, the DNA is TGTGCCAGCATGACAGGGGGATCTGCACCCCTCCACTTT. It yields the protein CASMTGGSAPLHF.

The V gene is TRBV7-9, the J gene TRBJ1-1; 8 bases map to TRBD1. In germline, CDR1 is SEHNR, CDR2 FQNEAQ (reference sequence). The CDR3 consists of 14 residues. The V segment lost 5 bases and the J segment 5 bases; nucleotides outside the gene matches: 7. The CDR3 reads CASSPWTGYTEAFF. The CDR3 DNA sequence: TGTGCCAGCAGCCCGTGGACAGGGTATACTGAAGCTTTCTTT.

The chain is built from TRBV5-4 and TRBJ2-7; 14 nucleotides match TRBD2. This CDR3 has 16 residues. V lost 4 bases to trimming and J lost 0 bases; unmatched junction nucleotides: 3. Per the germline V gene, CDR1 is SGHNT and CDR2 is YYREEE (reference sequence). CDR3: CASSRGLAGGSYEQYF. The CDR3 DNA reads TGTGCCAGCAGCCGCGGACTAGCGGGAGGCTCCTACGAGCAGTACTTC.

This chain uses TRBV30 with TRBJ2-5; 8 bases fit TRBD2. With V trimmed by 2 bases and J by 5 bases, 4 bases remained unmatched. This CDR3 contains 13 residues. CDR1 and CDR2 (germline): GTSNPN, SVGIG (reference sequence). The CDR3 protein is CAWSRGGWETQYF. CDR3 nucleotide sequence: TGTGCCTGGAGTCGCGGGGGGTGGGAGACCCAGTACTTC.

This sequence joins TRBV7-9 and TRBJ2-6, with D possibly TRBD1 on 5 matching bases. This CDR3 region has 17 residues. Germline CDR1 SEHNR, CDR2 FQNEAQ (reference sequence). V lost 2 bases and J 0 bases, leaving 11 bases between the germline ends. CDR3 DNA sequence: TGTGCCAGCAGCTTACGCAGACAGAGCTCTGGGGCCAACGTCCTGACTTTC. Its protein product is CASSLRRQSSGANVLTF.

J is TRBJ1-5 and V is TRBV27; 9 bases map to TRBD1. Germline V gene lookup returns CDR1 MNHEY and CDR2 SMNVEV (reference sequence). The CDR3 is made up of 14 amino acids. With V trimmed by 5 bases and J by 6 bases, 5 bases remained unmatched. The DNA for the CDR3 is TGTGCCAGCAGTCCACAGGGGGCCGTTCAGCCCCAGCATTTT. Translation: CASSPQGAVQPQHF.

The CDR3 protein is CASSTTSGRGNEQFF. CDR3 nucleotides: TGTGCCAGCAGTACCACTAGCGGGAGGGGAAATGAGCAGTTCTTC. J is TRBJ2-1 and V is TRBV27; TRBD2 aligns across 13 bases. The length of the CDR3 is 15 residues. Trimming at V came to 5 bases and at J to 7 bases, leaving 5 bases not matched to a gene. From germline, CDR1 is MNHEY and CDR2 SMNVEV (reference sequence).

The chain carries TRBV5-6 and TRBJ2-5, with TRBD1 identical over 8 bases. Germline loops: CDR1 SGHDT, CDR2 YYEEEE. The V segment lost 4 bases and the J segment 2 bases; nucleotides outside the gene matches: 10. The CDR3 has 16 amino acids. CDR3 residues: CASSRTGRFGQETQYF. The CDR3, as DNA: TGTGCCAGCAGCAGGACAGGGAGGTTTGGGCAAGAGACCCAGTACTTC.

About this clone itself: This CDR3 is also generated by other DNA sequences in the sample. The chain has TRBV5-5 and TRBJ1-5; 8 nucleotides line up with TRBD1. This CDR3 spans 15 amino acids. CDR1 and CDR2 (germline): SGHKS, YYEKEE (reference sequence). V shed 4 bases and J 1 base; nucleotides not matched to a gene: 4. CDR3 region: CASSLTGGSNQPQHF. DNA for the CDR3: TGTGCCAGCAGCCTAACAGGGGGGAGCAATCAGCCCCAGCATTTT.

The J gene is TRBJ2-7, the V gene TRBV5-6; D is unclear. The V gene lost 0 bases and the J gene lost 10 bases, with 8 bases spanning the gap. Germline V gene sequence: CDR1 SGHDT, CDR2 YYEEEE. The CDR3 is 11 residues long. The CDR3 sequence: CASSLGPVQYF. In nucleotides, the CDR3 is TGTGCCAGCAGCTTGGGGCCCGTACAGTACTTC.

This chain links TRBV7-9 with TRBJ2-2; 9 nucleotides match TRBD1. V dropped 5 bases and J dropped 7; count of bases not matched to a gene: 5. CDR3 length: 14 amino acids. CDR1 is SEHNR and CDR2 is FQNEAQ in the germline V gene (reference sequence). CDR3 sequence: CASSPGQGIGELFF. The CDR3 DNA sequence: TGTGCCAGCAGCCCAGGACAGGGGATCGGGGAGCTGTTTTTT.

This chain connects TRBV15 to TRBJ2-5; D possibly corresponds to TRBD2 (5 bases). CDR3 length equals 15 residues. Per germline, CDR1 LNHNV and CDR2 YYDKDF (reference sequence). Trimming took 0 bases from V and 5 from J, leaving 13 bases between them. The CDR3 loop reads CATSRDTGWRETQYF. CDR3 nucleotides: TGTGCCACCAGCAGAGACACGGGGTGGAGGGAGACCCAGTACTTC. Drawing the rest from reference TRBV15 and TRBJ2-5, the complete variable domain is DAMVIQNPRYQVTQFGKPVTLSCSQTLNHNVMYWYQQKSSQAPKLLFHYYDKDFNNEADTPDNFQSRRPNTSFCFLDIRSPGLGDTAMYLCATSRDTGWRETQYFGPGTRLLVL.

J is TRBJ1-6 and V is TRBV2; D possibly corresponds to TRBD1 (5 bases). CDR3 length equals 17 residues. Germline loops: CDR1 SNHLY, CDR2 FYNNEI. The V end lost 6 bases, the J end lost 0 bases, and 15 bases lay between the germline ends. The CDR3 nucleotides are TGTGCCAGCAGCGTAAAACAGGTCGACTCCTATAATTCACCCCTCCACTTT. This encodes CASSVKQVDSYNSPLHF.

This rearrangement joins TRBV27 to TRBJ1-2; weak D call: TRBD1 (6 bases). Germline V gene sequence: CDR1 MNHEY, CDR2 SMNVEV (reference sequence). The CDR3 spans 14 residues. V lost 5 bases and J lost 7, with 17 bases in between. CDR3 sequence: CASSPTRGAGGYTF. DNA of the CDR3: TGTGCCAGCAGTCCCACCCGGGGGGCAGGTGGCTACACCTTC.

The gene calls are TRBV28 and TRBJ1-2; tentatively, D is TRBD1 (5 bases). V was shortened by 4 bases and J by 0 bases, with 9 bases between the two germline ends. The CDR3 sequence is 14 residues long. The germline CDR1 and CDR2 sequences are MDHEN and SYDVKM. CDR3 in DNA: TGTGCCAGCAGTTCCGCGGGGCCTAACTATGGCTACACCTTC. This encodes CASSSAGPNYGYTF.

The V gene is TRBV5-6, the J gene TRBJ1-1, with D possibly TRBD1 on 5 matching bases. Trimming shortened V by 1 base and J by 1 base, and 17 bases separated the two germline ends. In germline, CDR1 is SGHDT, CDR2 YYEEEE. The CDR3 spans 17 residues. The CDR3 spells CASSLKIGTVANTEAFF. The CDR3 coding sequence is TGTGCCAGCAGCTTGAAAATAGGGACGGTAGCGAACACTGAAGCTTTCTTT. Combining the CDR3 with reference TRBV5-6 and TRBJ1-1 gives the whole variable domain DAGVTQSPTHLIKTRGQQVTLRCSPKSGHDTVSWYQQALGQGPQFIFQYYEEEERQRGNFPDRFSGHQFPNYSSELNVNALLLGDSALYLCASSLKIGTVANTEAFFGQGTRLTVV.

This chain uses TRBV9 with TRBJ2-5, with a possible D match to TRBD1 (6 bases). Germline CDR1 and CDR2: SGDLS and YYNGEE. Deletions cut 4 bases from V and 0 bases from J, with 13 bases between. The CDR3 contains 15 residues. The CDR3 region is CASSRADRDQETQYF. The CDR3 coding sequence is TGTGCCAGCAGCCGAGCGGACAGAGACCAAGAGACCCAGTACTTC.

Ten or more counts support this clone. The gene calls are TRBV7-7 and TRBJ2-6, with TRBD2 identical over 8 bases. Per the germline V gene, CDR1 is SSHAT and CDR2 is FNYEAQ (reference sequence). This CDR3 is 15 amino acids long. CDR3 coding DNA: TGTGCTAGCGGGGACGGACCCTCTGGGGCCAACGTCCTGACTTTC. Its translation: CASGDGPSGANVLTF.